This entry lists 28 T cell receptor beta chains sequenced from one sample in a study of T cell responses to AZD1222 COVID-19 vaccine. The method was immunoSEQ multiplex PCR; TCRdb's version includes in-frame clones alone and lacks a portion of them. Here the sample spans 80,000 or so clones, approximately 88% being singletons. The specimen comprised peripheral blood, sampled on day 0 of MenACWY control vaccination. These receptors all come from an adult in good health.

The CDR3 nucleotides are TGTGCCAGCAGCGTATCCGGACAAAACTACGAGCAGTACTTC. This translates into CASSVSGQNYEQYF. The V and J genes are TRBV9 and TRBJ2-7; maybe TRBD1 (5 bases). Trimming cost V 1 base and J 3 bases, with 11 bases left between them. The germline CDR1 and CDR2 sequences are SGDLS and YYNGEE. The CDR3 extends over 14 amino acids.

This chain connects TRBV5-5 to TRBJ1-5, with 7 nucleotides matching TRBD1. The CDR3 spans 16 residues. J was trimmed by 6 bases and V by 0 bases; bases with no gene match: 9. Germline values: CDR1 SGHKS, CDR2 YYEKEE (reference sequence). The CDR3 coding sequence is TGTGCCAGCAGCTTGGGGGCAGGGGGACGGCGTCAGCCCCAGCATTTT. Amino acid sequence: CASSLGAGGRRQPQHF.

The CDR3 spells CASRSAPTDYGYTF. CDR3 in DNA: TGTGCCAGCCGGTCCGCTCCTACGGACTATGGCTACACCTTC. The chain links TRBV2 to TRBJ1-2; D uncertain. Deletions cut 8 bases from V and 3 bases from J, with 16 bases between. The CDR3 sequence is 14 residues long. Germline V CDR1 and CDR2: SNHLY, FYNNEI.

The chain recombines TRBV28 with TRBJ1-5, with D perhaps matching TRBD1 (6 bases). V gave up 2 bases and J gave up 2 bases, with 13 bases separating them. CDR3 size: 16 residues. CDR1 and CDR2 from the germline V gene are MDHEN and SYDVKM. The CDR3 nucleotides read TGTGCCAGCAGTTTACCCCAACAGGGCCGCAATCAGCCCCAGCATTTT. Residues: CASSLPQQGRNQPQHF.

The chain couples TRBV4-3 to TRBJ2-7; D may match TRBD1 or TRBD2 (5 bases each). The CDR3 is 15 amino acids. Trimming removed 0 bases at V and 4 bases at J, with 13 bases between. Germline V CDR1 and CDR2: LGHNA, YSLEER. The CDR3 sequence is CASSQDWDRVYEQYF. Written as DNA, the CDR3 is TGCGCCAGCAGCCAAGATTGGGACCGAGTGTACGAGCAGTACTTC.

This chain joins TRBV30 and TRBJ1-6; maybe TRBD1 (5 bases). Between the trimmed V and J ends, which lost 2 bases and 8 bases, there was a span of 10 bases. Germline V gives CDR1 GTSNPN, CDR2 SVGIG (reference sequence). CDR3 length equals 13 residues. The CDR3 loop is CAWSTGFDSPLHF. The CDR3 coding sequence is TGTGCCTGGAGTACAGGATTTGATTCACCCCTCCACTTT.

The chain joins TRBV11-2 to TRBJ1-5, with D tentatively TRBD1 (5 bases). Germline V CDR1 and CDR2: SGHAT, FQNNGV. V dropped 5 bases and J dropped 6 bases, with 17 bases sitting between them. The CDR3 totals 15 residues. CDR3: CASSPETDGTQPQHF. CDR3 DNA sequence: TGTGCCAGCAGCCCTGAAACTGATGGGACTCAGCCCCAGCATTTT.

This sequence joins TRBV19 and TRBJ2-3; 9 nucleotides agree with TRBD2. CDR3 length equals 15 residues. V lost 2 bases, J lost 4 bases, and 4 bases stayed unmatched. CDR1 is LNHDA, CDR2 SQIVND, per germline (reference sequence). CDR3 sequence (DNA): TGTGCCAGTAGTATACTAGCGGGGTGGGCAGATACGCAGTATTTT. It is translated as CASSILAGWADTQYF.

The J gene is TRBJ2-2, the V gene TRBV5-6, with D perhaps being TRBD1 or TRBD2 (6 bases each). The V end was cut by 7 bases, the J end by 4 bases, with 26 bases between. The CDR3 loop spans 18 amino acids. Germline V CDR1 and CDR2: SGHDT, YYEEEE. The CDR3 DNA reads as TGTGCCAGCTGCCTAGGGGGGCCTAACGCTGGCCCCACCGGGGAGCTGTTTTTT. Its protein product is CASCLGGPNAGPTGELFF.

The CDR3 DNA sequence: TGTGCCAGCAGCTGGGGTAAACTCACAGATACGCAGTATTTT. Encoded protein: CASSWGKLTDTQYF. This chain uses TRBV11-2 with TRBJ2-3; D remains ambiguous. The CDR3 extends over 14 amino acids. Trimming cost V 4 bases and J 2 bases, with 10 bases left between them. Germline CDR1 and CDR2: SGHAT and FQNNGV.

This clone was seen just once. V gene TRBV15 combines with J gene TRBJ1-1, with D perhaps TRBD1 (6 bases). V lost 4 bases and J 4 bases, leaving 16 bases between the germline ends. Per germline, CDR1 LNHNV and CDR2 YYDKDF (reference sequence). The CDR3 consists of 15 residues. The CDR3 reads CATSTGTPGATEAFF. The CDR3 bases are TGTGCCACCAGCACCGGGACACCGGGGGCCACTGAAGCTTTCTTT. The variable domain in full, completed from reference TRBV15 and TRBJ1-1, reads DAMVIQNPRYQVTQFGKPVTLSCSQTLNHNVMYWYQQKSSQAPKLLFHYYDKDFNNEADTPDNFQSRRPNTSFCFLDIRSPGLGDTAMYLCATSTGTPGATEAFFGQGTRLTVV.

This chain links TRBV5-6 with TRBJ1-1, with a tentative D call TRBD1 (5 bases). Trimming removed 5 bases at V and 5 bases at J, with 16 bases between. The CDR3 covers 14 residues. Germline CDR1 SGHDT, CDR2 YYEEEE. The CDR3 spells CASSPPGGWTEAFF. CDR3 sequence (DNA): TGTGCCAGCAGTCCACCGGGGGGATGGACTGAAGCTTTCTTT.

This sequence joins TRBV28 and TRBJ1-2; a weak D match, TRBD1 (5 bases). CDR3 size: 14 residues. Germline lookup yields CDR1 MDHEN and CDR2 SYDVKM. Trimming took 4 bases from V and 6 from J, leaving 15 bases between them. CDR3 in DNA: TGTGCCAGCAGTTCTCCCGGGACTGGGGATGGCTACACCTTC. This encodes CASSSPGTGDGYTF.

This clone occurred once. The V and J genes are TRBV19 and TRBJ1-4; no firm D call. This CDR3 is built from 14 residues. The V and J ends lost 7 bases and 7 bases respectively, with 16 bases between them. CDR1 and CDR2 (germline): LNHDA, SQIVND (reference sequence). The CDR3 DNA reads TGTGCCAGTACCATGGCCGGGGTAGGTGAAAAACTGTTTTTT. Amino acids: CASTMAGVGEKLFF.

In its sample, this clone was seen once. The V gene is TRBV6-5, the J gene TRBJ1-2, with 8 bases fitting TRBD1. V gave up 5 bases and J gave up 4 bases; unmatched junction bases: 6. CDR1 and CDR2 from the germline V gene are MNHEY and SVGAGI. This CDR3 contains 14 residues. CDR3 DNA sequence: TGTGCCAGCAGTACCGACAGGGGCGGCTATGGCTACACCTTC. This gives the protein CASSTDRGGYGYTF.

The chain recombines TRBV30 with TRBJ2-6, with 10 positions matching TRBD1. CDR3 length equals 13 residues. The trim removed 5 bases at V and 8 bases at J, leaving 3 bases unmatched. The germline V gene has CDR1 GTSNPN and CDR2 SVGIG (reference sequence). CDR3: CAWVGQGPNVLTF. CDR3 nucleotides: TGTGCCTGGGTGGGACAGGGGCCCAACGTCCTGACTTTC.

For the CDR3, the DNA is TGTGCCAGCAGCCCCGGGATGGAGAAGAGTGAGACCCAGTACTTC. Translated, it gives CASSPGMEKSETQYF. The J gene is TRBJ2-5, the V gene TRBV7-2, with D perhaps TRBD2 (5 bases). Germline CDR1 reads SGHTA; CDR2 reads FQGNSA. The CDR3 totals 15 residues. V was shortened by 5 bases and J by 5 bases, with 18 bases between the two germline ends.

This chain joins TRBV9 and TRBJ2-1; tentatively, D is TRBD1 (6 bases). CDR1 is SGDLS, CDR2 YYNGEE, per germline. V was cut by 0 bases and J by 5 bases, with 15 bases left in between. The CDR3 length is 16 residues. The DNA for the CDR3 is TGTGCCAGCAGCGTAGCTTCGGACAGAATAAACAATGAGCAGTTCTTC. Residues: CASSVASDRINNEQFF.

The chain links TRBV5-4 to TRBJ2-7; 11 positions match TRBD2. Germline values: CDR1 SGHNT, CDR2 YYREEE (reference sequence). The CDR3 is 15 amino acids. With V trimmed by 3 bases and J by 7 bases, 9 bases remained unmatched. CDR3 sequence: CASSSYSGGAEEQYF. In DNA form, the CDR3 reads TGTGCCAGCAGCTCGTATAGCGGGGGGGCGGAGGAGCAGTACTTC.

The CDR3 DNA reads TGTGCCAGCAGCTTAAGTACCGCCCTAGGGGGGGAGCTGTTTTTT. The encoded protein is CASSLSTALGGELFF. The chain recombines TRBV7-3 with TRBJ2-2; D unclear. Germline values: CDR1 SGHTA, CDR2 FQGTGA. This CDR3 contains 15 residues. Trimming shortened V by 1 base and J by 8 bases, and 14 bases separated the two germline ends.

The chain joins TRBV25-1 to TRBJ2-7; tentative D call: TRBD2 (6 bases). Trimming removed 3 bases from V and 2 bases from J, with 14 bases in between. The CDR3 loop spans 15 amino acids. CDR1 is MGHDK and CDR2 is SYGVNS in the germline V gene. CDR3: CASSDVGTRTYEQYF. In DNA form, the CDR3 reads TGTGCCAGCAGTGATGTTGGGACTCGAACCTACGAGCAGTACTTC.

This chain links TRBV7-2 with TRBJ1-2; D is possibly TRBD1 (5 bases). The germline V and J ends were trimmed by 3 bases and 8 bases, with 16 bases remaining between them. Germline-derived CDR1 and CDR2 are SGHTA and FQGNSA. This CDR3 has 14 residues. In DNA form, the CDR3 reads TGTGCCAGCAGCTTCGGGACTGAACCCGAGGGCTACACCTTC. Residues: CASSFGTEPEGYTF.

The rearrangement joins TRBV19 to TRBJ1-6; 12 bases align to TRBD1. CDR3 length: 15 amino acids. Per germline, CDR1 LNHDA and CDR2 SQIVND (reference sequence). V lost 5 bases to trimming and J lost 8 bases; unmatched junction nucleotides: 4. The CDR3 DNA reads TGTGCCAGTAGTCCGGGACAGGGGGCCGATTCACCCCTCCACTTT. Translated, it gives CASSPGQGADSPLHF.

The DNA of the CDR3 is TGTGCCAGCAGCACCGGGACTAGCCCGTACCAAGAGACCCAGTACTTC. Translated, it gives CASSTGTSPYQETQYF. The chain employs TRBV3-1 (or the pseudogene TRBV3-2) and TRBJ2-5, with 9 bases identical to TRBD2. Germline-derived CDR1 and CDR2 are LGHDT and YNNKEL (reference sequence). The CDR3 has 16 amino acids. With V trimmed by 5 bases and J by 0 bases, 7 bases remained unmatched.

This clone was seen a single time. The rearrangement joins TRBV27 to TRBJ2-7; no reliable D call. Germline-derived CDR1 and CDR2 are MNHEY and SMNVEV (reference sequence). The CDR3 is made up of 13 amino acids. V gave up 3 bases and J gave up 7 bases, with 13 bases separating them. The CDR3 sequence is CASSFRSAVEQYF. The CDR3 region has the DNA TGTGCCAGCAGTTTCAGGTCGGCCGTTGAGCAGTACTTC.

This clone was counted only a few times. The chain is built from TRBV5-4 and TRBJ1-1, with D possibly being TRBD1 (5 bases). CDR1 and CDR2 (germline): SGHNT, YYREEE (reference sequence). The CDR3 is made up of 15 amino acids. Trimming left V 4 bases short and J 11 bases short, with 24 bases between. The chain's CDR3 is CASSVGTRGALGAFF. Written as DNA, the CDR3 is TGTGCCAGCAGCGTCGGGACGCGGGGCGCCCTTGGGGCTTTCTTT.

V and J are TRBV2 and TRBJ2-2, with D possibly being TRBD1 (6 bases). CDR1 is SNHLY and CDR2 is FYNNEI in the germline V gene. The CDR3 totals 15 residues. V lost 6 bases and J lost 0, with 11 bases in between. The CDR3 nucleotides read TGTGCCAGCAGGACGGACAGTACGAACACCGGGGAGCTGTTTTTT. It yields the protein CASRTDSTNTGELFF.

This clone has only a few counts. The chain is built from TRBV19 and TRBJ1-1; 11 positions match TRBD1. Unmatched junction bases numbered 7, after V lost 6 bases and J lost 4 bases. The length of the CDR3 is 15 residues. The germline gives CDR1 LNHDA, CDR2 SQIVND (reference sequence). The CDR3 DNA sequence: TGTGCCAGTAGCGGACAGGGGGCGCGGGTCACTGAAGCTTTCTTT. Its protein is CASSGQGARVTEAFF.